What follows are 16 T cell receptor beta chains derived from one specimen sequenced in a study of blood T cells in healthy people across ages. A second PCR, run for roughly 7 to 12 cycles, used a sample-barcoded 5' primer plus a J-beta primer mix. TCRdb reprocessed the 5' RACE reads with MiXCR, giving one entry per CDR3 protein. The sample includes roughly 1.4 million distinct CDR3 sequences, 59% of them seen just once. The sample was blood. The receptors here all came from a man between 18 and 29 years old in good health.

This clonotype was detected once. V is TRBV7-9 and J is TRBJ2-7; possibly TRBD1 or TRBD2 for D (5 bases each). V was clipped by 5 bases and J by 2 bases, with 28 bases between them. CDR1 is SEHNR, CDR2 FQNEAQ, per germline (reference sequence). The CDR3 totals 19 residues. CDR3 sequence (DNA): TGTGCCAGCAGCCTAGAACGTCCATATCGGGACCTATTAACCTACGAGCAGTACTTC. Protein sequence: CASSLERPYRDLLTYEQYF.

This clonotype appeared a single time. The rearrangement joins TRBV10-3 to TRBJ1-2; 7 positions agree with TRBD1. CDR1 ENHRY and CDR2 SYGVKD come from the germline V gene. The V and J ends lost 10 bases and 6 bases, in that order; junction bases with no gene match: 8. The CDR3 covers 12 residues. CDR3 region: CASTTQGNGYTF. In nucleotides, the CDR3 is TGTGCCAGTACCACACAGGGGAATGGCTACACCTTC.

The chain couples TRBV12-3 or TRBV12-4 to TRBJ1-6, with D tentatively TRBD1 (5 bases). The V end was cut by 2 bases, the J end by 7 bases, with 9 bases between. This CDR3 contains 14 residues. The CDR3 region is CASSLSGLNSPLHF. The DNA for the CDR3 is TGTGCCAGCAGTTTATCAGGGTTGAATTCACCCCTCCACTTT.

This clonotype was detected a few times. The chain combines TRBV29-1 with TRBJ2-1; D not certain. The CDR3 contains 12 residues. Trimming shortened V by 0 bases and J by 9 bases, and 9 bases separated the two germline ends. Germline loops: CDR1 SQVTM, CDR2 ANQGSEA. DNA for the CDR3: TGCAGCGTTGAAGACGACTGGGGTGAGCAGTTCTTC. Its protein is CSVEDDWGEQFF.

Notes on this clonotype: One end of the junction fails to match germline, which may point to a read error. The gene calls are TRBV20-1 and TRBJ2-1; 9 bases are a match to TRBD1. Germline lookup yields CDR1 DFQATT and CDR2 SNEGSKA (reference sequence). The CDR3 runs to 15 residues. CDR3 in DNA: TGCAGTGCGACCCGGGACAGGGCTTTGGGGAATGAGCAGTGCTTC. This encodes CSATRDRALGNEQCF.

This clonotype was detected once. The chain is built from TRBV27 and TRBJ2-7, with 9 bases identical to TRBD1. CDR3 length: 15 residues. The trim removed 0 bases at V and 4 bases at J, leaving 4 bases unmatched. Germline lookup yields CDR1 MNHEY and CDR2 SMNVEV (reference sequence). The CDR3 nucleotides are TGTGCCAGCAGTTTATCGTACAGGGGGCCATACGAGCAGTACTTC. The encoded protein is CASSLSYRGPYEQYF.

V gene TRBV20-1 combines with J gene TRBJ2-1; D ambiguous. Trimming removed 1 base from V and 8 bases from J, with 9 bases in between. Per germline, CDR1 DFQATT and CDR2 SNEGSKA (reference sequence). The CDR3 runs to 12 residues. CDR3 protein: CSARGRSDEQFF. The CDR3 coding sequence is TGCAGTGCTAGAGGTCGAAGCGATGAGCAGTTCTTC.

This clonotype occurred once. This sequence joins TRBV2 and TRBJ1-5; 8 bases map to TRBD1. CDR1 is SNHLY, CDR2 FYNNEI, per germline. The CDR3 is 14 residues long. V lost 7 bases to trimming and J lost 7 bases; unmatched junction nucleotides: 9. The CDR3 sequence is CASKAGQGSQPQHF. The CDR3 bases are TGTGCCAGCAAAGCCGGACAGGGCAGCCAGCCCCAGCATTTT.

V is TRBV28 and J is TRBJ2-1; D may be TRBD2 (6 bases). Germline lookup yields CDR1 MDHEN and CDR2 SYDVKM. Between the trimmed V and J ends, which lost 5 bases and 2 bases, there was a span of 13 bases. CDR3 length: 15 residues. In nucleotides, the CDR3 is TGTGCCAGCAGTCCACGACTAGGGGCCTACAATGAGCAGTTCTTC. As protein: CASSPRLGAYNEQFF.

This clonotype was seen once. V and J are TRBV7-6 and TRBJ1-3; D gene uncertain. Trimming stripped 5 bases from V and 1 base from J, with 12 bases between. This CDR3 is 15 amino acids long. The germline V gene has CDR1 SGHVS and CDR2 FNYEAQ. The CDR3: CASSLMAPSGNTIYF. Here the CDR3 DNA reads TGTGCCAGCAGCCTCATGGCTCCTTCTGGAAACACCATATATTTT.

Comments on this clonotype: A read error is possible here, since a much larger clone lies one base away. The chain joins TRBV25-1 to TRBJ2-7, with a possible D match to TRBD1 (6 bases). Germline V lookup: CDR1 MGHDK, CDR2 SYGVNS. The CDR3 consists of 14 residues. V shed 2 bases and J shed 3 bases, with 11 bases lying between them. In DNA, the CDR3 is TGTGCCAGCAGTGAAGATGGCAGGGGCTACGAGCAGTACTTC. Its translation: CASSEDGRGYEQYF.

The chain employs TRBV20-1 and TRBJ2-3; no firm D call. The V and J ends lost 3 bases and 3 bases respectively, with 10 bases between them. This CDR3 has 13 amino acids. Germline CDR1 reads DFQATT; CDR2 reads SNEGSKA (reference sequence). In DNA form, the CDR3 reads TGCAGTGCTAGTTCGCAGAGTACAGATACGCAGTATTTT. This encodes CSASSQSTDTQYF.

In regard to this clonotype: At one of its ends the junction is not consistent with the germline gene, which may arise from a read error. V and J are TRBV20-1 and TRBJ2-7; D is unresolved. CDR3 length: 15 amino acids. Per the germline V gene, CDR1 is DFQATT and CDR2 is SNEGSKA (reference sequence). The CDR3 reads CSARGGRTASYEQYF. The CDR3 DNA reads TGCAGTGCAAGAGGTGGAAGGACGGCATCCTACGAGCAGTACTTC.

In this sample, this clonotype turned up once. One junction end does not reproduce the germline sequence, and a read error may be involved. The CDR3 spells CASSPAGATNTQYF. In DNA form, the CDR3 reads TGTGCCAGCAGCCCAGCGGGCGCCACAAATACGCAGTATTTT. This chain joins TRBV7-9 and TRBJ2-3; D possibly corresponds to TRBD2 (6 bases). The CDR3 has 14 amino acids. Germline lookup yields CDR1 SEHNR and CDR2 FQNEAQ (reference sequence).

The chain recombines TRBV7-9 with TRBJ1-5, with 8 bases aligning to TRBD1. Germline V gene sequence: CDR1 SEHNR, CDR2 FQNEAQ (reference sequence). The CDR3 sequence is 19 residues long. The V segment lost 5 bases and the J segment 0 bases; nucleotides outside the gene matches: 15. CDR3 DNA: TGTGCCAGCAGCCGGGTCCCGGGACAGGAAGGGTATAGCAATCAGCCCCAGCATTTT. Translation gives CASSRVPGQEGYSNQPQHF.

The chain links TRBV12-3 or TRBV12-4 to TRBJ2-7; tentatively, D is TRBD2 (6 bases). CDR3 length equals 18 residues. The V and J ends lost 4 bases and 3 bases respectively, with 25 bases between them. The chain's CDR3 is CASSSLGNWRREDYEQYF. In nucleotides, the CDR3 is TGTGCCAGCAGTTCCCTGGGGAATTGGAGAAGGGAGGACTACGAGCAGTACTTC.